The sequence of this T cell receptor (beta chain) was determined in a study of PD-1 blockade in classical Hodgkin lymphoma. There are 18 residues in the CDR3. Germline CDR1 and CDR2: SEHNR and FQNEAQ (reference sequence). V was pared by 5 bases and J by 6 bases, with 18 bases of the junction left unmatched. After autologous stem cell transplantation all patients relapsed, and prior brentuximab vedotin exposure differed between cohorts. The study recorded best responses of complete response, partial response or progressive disease. Study-wide points: Prior to therapy, complete responders displayed diversity much like that of newly diagnosed patients. Prior therapy or disease activity may underlie the repertoire differences, whose causes remain undefined. As was reported, newly diagnosed patients showed lower baseline TCR diversity than healthy donors did.

Assay: immunoSEQ multiplex PCR; the TCRdb copy retains only in-frame clones and omits some. The sample yields fewer than 20,000 clones, roughly 83% seen once. Concerning this clone itself: Its target is unknown.

The chain recombines TRBV7-9 with TRBJ2-1; TRBD2 matches at 8 bases. The clonotype was recovered from a human donor with classical Hodgkin lymphoma. The sequencing here drew on peripheral blood mononuclear cells (PBMCs), taken before the second cycle of nivolumab. The CDR3: CASSPPRVAGPPFNEQFF. In nucleotides, the CDR3 is TGTGCCAGCAGCCCCCCGAGAGTAGCGGGACCCCCTTTCAATGAGCAGTTCTTC.